The entry below gives a single TCR beta chain sequence along with its context. This CDR3 is built from 20 residues. Per the germline V gene, CDR1 is PRHDT and CDR2 is FYEKMQ (reference sequence). The V end was cut by 2 bases, the J end by 3 bases, with 26 bases between. This sample stems from a study of blood T cell repertoires in COVID-19. Study overall: Sites across the United States, Italy and Spain contributed samples from acute and convalescent COVID-19. Sample material is recorded as cDNA or gDNA derived from T cells, B-cell-depleted T cells, or PBMCs.

Under the authors' procedure: Reference gene primer amplification gave estimated nucleated cell counts. Here immunoSEQ multiplex PCR was the method, and the copy in TCRdb shows in-frame clones only, minus some. From that table come the V and J calls and clone size; the DNA was used to work out D and trimming. The repertoire consists of roughly 330,000 clones, with 86% occurring once and the leading ten covering about 1.6%. The sample consisted of peripheral blood. The genes are TRBV13 and TRBJ2-1; a possible D gene is TRBD2 (6 bases). The sequence was collected from a woman between 50 and 59 years old with acute or convalescent COVID-19. CDR3 amino acids: CASSLSIVGGKTPGYNEQFF. In DNA form, the CDR3 reads TGTGCCAGCAGCTTATCAATAGTGGGCGGGAAGACCCCAGGCTACAATGAGCAGTTCTTC.